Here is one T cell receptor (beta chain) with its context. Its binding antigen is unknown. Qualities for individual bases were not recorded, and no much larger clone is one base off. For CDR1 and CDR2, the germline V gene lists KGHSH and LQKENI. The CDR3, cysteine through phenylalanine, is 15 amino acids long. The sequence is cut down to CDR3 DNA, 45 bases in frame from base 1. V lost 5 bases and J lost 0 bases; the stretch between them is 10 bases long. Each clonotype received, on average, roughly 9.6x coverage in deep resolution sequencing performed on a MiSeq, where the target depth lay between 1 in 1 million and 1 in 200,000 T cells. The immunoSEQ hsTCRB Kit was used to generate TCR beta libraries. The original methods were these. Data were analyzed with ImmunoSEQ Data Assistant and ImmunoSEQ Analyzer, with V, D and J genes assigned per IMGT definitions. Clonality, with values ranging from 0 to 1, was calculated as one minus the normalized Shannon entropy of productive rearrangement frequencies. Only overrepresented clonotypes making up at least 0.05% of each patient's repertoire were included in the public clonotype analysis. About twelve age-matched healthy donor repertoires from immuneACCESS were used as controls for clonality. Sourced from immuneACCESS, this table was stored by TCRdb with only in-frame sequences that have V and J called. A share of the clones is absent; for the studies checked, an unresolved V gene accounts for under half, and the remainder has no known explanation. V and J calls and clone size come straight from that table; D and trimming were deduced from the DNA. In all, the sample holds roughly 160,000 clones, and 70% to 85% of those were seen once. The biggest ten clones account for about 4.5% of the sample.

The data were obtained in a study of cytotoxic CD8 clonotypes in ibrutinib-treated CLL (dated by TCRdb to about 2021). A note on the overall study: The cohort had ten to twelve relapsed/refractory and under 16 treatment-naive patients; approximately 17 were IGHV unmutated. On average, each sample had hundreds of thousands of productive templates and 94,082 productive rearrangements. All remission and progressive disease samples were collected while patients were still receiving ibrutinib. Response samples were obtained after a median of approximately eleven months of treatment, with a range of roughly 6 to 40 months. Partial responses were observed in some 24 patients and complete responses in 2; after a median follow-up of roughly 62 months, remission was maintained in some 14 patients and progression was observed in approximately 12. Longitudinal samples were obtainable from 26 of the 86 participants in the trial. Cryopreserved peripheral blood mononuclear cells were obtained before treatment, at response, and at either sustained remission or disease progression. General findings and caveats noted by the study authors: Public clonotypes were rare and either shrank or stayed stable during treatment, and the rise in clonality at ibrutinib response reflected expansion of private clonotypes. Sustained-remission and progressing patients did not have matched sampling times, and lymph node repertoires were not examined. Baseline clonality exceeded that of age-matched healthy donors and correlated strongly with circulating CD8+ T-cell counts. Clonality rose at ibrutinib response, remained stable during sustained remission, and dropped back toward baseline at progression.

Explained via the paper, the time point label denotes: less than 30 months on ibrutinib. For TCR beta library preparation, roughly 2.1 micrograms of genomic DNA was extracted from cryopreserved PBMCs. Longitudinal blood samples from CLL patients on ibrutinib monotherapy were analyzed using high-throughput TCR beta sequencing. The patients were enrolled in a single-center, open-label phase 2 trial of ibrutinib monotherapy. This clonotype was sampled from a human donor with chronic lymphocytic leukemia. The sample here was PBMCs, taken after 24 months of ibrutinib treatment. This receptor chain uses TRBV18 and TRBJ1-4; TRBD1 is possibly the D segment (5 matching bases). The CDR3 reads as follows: CASSSRGATNEKLFF. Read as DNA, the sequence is TGTGCCAGCTCAAGCCGGGGGGCAACTAATGAAAAACTGTTTTTT.